These T cell receptor beta chains were read from a single sample in a study of CD8+ T cells in alopecia areata. TCRdb's table, derived via immunoSEQ multiplex PCR, lists solely in-frame clones and lacks some. The sample has approximately 210,000 clones; approximately 67% are singletons. The material sequenced was CD4+ T cells sorted from blood, taken between weeks 43 and 45, from a patient treated with tofacitinib. The receptors were gathered from a human donor with alopecia areata. CDR3s include the opening cysteine and the closing phenylalanine or tryptophan. The order of the fields is clone size, CDR3 length, D gene, J gene, V gene, CDR3 DNA, CDR3 protein. A D gene is named only where the DNA matches it firmly. A clone size is listed for some rows: how often the clone was seen (once, few, many), or a class if it is expanded.

NA	16	NA	TRBJ1-1	TRBV5-1	TGCGCCAGCAGCTTAGGGGTGGTGGGCCAGAACACTGAAGCTTTCTTT	CASSLGVVGQNTEAFF
NA	16	NA	TRBJ2-4	TRBV5-1	TGCGCCAGCAGCTTGGGTCAACGGACAGCCAAAAACATTCAGTACTTC	CASSLGQRTAKNIQYF
NA	13	TRBD1	TRBJ2-1	TRBV30	TGTGCCTGGAGCTTTGACAGGGATAATGAGCAGTTCTTC	CAWSFDRDNEQFF
NA	17	TRBD2	TRBJ2-2	TRBV30	TGTGCCTGGAGTGCCTCAGCGGGGGGGCCGTCCACCGGGGAGCTGTTTTTT	CAWSASAGGPSTGELFF
NA	14	NA	TRBJ1-2	TRBV6-1	TGTGCCAGCAGCGCTTACAGGGCTCCTTATGGCTACACCTTC	CASSAYRAPYGYTF
few	15	TRBD1	TRBJ1-2	TRBV9	TGTGCCAGCAGCCCCTCGGACAGGGTGCGGTATGGCTACACCTTC	CASSPSDRVRYGYTF
once	14	NA	TRBJ1-2	TRBV2	TGTGCCAGCGGGGGACAAGGGTCCCCCAAGGGCTACACCTTC	CASGGQGSPKGYTF
NA	13	NA	TRBJ2-6	TRBV7-6	TGTGCCAGCAGCCCATCTGGGGCCAACGTCCTGACTTTC	CASSPSGANVLTF
NA	13	NA	TRBJ1-1	TRBV30	TGTGCCTGGAGTCTCGGGGGTCACACTGAAGCTTTCTTT	CAWSLGGHTEAFF
NA	14	NA	TRBJ2-2	TRBV7-7	TGTGCCAGCAGCTTAGCGGGGTCCACCGGGGAGCTGTTTTTT	CASSLAGSTGELFF
NA	23	NA	TRBJ1-5	TRBV7-3	TGTGCCAGCAGCCTAAAGCTTGAGGGGGACCGGGACCCATGGGGCGATAGCAATCAGCCCCAGCATTTT	CASSLKLEGDRDPWGDSNQPQHF
NA	18	TRBD2	TRBJ2-3	TRBV4-1	TGCGCCAGCAGCCAAAGGGGACTAGCGGGGGGCTCCCAGGATACGCAGTATTTT	CASSQRGLAGGSQDTQYF
NA	13	NA	TRBJ2-4	TRBV11-1	TGTGCCAGCAGCTCAGTCCAGATTCAAAGTCAGTACTTC	CASSSVQIQSQYF
few	12	NA	TRBJ2-2	TRBV6-1	TGTGCCAGCAGCACAGTTACCGGGGAGCTGTTTTTT	CASSTVTGELFF
NA	15	TRBD1	TRBJ1-2	TRBV12-5	TGTGCTAGTGCCAATCCCCAATTTACAGGGGTTGGCTACACCTTC	CASANPQFTGVGYTF
few	16	TRBD1	TRBJ1-1	TRBV7-9	TGTGCCAGCAGAACAATAAAGACAGGGGTGAACACTGAAGCTTTCTTT	CASRTIKTGVNTEAFF
NA	14	TRBD1	TRBJ1-1	TRBV30	TGTGCCTGGAGTCCGGGGACAGGGAAGGCTGAAGCTTTCTTT	CAWSPGTGKAEAFF
NA	13	NA	TRBJ1-1	TRBV14	TGTGCCAGCAGCCAGGGAGTTAACACTGAAGCTTTCTTT	CASSQGVNTEAFF
NA	15	NA	TRBJ2-6	TRBV27	TGTGCCAGCAGTTCCCCGAGTGCTGGGGCCAACGTCCTGACTTTC	CASSSPSAGANVLTF
NA	15	TRBD1	TRBJ1-4	TRBV7-8	TGTGCCAGCAGCTTGGGGACAGGGAGCGGTGAAAAACTGTTTTTT	CASSLGTGSGEKLFF